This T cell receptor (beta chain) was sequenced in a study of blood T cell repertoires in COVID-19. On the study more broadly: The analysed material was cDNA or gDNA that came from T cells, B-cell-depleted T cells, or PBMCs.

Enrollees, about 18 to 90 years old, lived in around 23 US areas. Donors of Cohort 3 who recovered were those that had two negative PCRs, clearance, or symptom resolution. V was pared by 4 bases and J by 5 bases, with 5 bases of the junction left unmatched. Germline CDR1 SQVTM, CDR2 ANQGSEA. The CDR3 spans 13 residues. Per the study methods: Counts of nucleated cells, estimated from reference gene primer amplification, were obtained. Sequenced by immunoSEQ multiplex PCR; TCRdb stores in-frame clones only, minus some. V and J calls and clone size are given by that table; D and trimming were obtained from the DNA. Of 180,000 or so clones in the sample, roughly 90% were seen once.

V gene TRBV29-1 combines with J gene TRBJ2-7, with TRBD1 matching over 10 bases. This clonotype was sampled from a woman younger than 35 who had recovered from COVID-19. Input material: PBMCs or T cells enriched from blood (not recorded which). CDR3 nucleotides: TGCAGCGTTGCCGGGACAGGGGTCCACGAGCAGTACTTC. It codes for CSVAGTGVHEQYF.